This T cell receptor (beta chain) was recorded in a study of blood T cell repertoires in COVID-19. The wider study: Italy, Spain and the United States were the sources of the convalescent and acute COVID-19 samples.

The ends were cut back, 0 bases at V and 4 bases at J, with 14 bases in the middle. Germline lookup yields CDR1 MNHNY and CDR2 SVGAGI (reference sequence). This CDR3 region has 16 residues. Generated by immunoSEQ multiplex PCR, the TCRdb table keeps only in-frame clones and is missing some. Among some 140,000 clones listed, roughly 89% were seen once. The receptor's source is a man aged 45-65 years with acute or convalescent COVID-19. Material for sequencing was peripheral blood. The rearrangement joins TRBV6-6 to TRBJ2-3; no clear D. As DNA, the CDR3 is TGTGCCAGCAGTTACTCAATCGTCAGGTCAGCAGATACGCAGTATTTT. Its protein is CASSYSIVRSADTQYF.